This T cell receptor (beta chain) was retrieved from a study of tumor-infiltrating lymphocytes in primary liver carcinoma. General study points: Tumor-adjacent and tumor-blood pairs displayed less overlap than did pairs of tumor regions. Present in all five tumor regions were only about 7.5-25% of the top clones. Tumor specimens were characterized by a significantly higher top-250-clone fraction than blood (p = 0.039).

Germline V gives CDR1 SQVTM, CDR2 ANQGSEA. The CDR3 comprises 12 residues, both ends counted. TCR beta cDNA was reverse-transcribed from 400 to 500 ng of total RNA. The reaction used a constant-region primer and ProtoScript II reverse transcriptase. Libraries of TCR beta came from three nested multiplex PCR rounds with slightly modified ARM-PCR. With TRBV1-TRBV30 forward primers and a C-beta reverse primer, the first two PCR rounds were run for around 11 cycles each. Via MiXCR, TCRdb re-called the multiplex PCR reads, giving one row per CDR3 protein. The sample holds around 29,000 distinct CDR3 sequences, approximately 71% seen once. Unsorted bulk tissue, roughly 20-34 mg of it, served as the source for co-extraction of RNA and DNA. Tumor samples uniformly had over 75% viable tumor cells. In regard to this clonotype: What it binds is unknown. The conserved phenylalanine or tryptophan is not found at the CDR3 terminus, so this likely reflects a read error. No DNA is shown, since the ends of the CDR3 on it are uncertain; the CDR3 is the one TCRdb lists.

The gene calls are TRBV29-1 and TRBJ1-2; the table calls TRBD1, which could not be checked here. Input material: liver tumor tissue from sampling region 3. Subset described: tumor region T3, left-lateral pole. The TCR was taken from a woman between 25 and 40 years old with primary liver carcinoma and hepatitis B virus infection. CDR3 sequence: CSVSGRPYGYTS.